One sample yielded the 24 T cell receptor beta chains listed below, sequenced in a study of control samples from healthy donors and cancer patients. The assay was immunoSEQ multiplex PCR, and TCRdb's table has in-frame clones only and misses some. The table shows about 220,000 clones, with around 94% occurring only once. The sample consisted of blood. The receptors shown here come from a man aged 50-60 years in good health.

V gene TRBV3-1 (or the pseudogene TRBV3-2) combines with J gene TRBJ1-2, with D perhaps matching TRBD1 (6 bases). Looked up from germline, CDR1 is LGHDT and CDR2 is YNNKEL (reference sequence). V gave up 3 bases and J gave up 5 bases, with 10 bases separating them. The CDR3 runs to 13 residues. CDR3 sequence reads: CASSQLGGYGYTF. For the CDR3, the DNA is TGTGCCAGCAGCCAGTTAGGGGGGTATGGCTACACCTTC.

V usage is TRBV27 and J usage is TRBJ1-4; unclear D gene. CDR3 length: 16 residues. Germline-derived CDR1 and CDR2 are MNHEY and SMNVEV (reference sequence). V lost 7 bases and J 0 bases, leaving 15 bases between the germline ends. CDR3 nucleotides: TGTGCCAGCAAACTCCGGGAGGGTCCAACTAATGAAAAACTGTTTTTT. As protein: CASKLREGPTNEKLFF.

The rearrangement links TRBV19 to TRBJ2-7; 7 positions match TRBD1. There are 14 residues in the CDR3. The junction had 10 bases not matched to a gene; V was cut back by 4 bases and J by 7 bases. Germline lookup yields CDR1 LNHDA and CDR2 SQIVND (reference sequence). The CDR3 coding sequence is TGTGCCAGTAGTAGGCCGGGACAGCCGCGGGAGCAGTACTTC. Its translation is CASSRPGQPREQYF.

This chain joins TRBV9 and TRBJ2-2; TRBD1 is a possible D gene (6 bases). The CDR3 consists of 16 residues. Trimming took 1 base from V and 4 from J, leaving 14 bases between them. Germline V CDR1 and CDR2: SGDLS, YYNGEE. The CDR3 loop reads CASSVKTGRGTGELFF. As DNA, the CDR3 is TGTGCCAGCAGCGTAAAAACAGGGCGAGGCACCGGGGAGCTGTTTTTT.

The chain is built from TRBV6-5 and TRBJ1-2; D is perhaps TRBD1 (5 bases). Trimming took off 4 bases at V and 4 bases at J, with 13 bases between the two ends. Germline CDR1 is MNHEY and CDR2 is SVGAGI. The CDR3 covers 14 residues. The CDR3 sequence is CASSLARQTYGYTF. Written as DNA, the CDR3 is TGTGCCAGCAGTTTAGCGAGACAGACCTATGGCTACACCTTC.

CDR3 amino acids: CASSLGTAEPLGDTQYF. The CDR3 DNA reads as TGTGCCAGCAGCCTAGGGACAGCTGAACCTTTGGGCGATACGCAGTATTTT. The chain recombines TRBV27 with TRBJ2-3; TRBD1 aligns across 7 bases. The V gene's germline CDR1 is MNHEY and CDR2 SMNVEV (reference sequence). The CDR3 runs to 17 residues. After removal of 6 bases from V and 6 bases from J, the junction contained 18 bases not matched to a gene.

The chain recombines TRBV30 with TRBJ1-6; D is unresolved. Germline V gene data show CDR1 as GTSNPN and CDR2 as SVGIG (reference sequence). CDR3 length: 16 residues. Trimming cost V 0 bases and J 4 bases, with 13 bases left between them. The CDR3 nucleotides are TGTGCCTGGAGTGTAGGAGGGTCGGAGTATAATTCACCCCTCCACTTT. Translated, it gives CAWSVGGSEYNSPLHF. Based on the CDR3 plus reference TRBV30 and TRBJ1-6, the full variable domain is SQTIHQWPATLVQPVGSPLSLECTVEGTSNPNLYWYRQAAGRGLQLLFYSVGIGQISSEVPQNLSASRPQDRQFILSSKKLLLSDSGFYLCAWSVGGSEYNSPLHFGNGTRLTVT.

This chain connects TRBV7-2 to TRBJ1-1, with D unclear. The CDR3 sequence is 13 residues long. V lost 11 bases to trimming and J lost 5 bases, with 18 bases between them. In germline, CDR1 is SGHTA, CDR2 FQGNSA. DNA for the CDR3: TGTGCCTCTACCCGGAGTGAGGATACTGAAGCTTTCTTT. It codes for CASTRSEDTEAFF. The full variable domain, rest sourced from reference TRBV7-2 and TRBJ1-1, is GAGVSQSPSNKVTEKGKDVELRCDPISGHTALYWYRQSLGQGLEFLIYFQGNSAPDKSGLPSDRFSAERTGGSVSTLTIQRTQQEDSAVYLCASTRSEDTEAFFGQGTRLTVV.

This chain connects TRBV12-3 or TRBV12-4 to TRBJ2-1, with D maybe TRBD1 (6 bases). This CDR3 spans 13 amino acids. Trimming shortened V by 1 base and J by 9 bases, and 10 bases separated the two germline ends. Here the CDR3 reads CASSLGGPTEQFF. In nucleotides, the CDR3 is TGTGCCAGCAGTTTAGGGGGGCCTACTGAGCAGTTCTTC.

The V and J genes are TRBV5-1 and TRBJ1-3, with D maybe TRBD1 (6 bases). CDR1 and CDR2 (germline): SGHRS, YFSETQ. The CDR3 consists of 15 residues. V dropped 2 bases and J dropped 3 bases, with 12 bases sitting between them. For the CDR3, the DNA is TGCGCCAGCAGCTTAGCCGGGGGCGTTGGAAACACCATATATTTT. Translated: CASSLAGGVGNTIYF.

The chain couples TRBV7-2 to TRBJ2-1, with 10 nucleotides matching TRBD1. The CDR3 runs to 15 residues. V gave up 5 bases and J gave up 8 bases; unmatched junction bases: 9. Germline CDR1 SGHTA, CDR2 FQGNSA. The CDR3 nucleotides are TGTGCCAGCAGCCCCGGGGGACAGGGGTTGGATGAGCAGTTCTTC. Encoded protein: CASSPGGQGLDEQFF.

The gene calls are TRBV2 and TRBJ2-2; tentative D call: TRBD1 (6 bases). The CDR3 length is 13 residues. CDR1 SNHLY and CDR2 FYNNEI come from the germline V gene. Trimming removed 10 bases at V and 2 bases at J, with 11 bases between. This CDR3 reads CATSDRNTGELFF. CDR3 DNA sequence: TGTGCCACCTCGGACAGAAACACCGGGGAGCTGTTTTTT. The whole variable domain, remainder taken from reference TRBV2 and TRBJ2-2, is EPEVTQTPSHQVTQMGQEVILRCVPISNHLYFYWYRQILGQKVEFLVSFYNNEISEKSEIFDDQFSVERPDGSNFTLKIRSTKLEDSAMYFCATSDRNTGELFFGEGSRLTVL.

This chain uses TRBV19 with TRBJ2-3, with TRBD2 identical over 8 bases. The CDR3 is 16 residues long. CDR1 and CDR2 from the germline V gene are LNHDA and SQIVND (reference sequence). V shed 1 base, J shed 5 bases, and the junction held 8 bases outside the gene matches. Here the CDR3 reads CASSIGSSGGQDTQYF. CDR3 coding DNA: TGTGCCAGTAGTATAGGATCGAGCGGGGGACAAGATACGCAGTATTTT.

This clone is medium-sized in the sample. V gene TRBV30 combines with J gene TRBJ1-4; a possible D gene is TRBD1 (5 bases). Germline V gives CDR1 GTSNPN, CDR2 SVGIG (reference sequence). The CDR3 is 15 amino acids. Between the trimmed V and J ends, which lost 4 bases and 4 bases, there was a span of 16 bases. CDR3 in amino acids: CAWTAGMGVNEKLFF. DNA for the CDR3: TGTGCCTGGACCGCGGGGATGGGGGTTAATGAAAAACTGTTTTTT.

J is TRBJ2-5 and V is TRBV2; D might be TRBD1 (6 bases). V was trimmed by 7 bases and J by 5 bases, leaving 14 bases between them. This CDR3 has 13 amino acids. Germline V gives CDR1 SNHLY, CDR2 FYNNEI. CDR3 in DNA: TGTGCCAGCATTAGGGGGATGGGGGAGACCCAGTACTTC. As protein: CASIRGMGETQYF.

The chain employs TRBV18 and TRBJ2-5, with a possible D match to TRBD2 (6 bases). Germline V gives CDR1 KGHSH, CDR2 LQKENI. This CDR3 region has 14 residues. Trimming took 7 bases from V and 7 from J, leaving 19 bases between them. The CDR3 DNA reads TGTGCCAGCTTGGCGACATCGGGGGTCGGGACCCAGTACTTC. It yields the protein CASLATSGVGTQYF.

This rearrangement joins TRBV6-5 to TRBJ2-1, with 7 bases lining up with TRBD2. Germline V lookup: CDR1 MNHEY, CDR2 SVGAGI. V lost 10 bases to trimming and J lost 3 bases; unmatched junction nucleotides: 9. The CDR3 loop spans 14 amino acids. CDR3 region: CATSSGEDYNEQFF. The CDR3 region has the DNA TGTGCCACCTCCAGCGGGGAGGACTACAATGAGCAGTTCTTC.

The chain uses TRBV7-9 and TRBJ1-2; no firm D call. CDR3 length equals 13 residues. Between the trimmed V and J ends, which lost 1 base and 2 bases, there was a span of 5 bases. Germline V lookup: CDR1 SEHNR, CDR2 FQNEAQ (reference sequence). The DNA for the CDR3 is TGTGCCAGCAGCTTAGAGGTCAACTATGGCTACACCTTC. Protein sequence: CASSLEVNYGYTF.

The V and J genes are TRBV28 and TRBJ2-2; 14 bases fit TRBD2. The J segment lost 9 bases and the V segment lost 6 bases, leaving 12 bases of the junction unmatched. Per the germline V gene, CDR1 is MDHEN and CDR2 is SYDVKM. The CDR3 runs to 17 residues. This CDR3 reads CASRLGLAGVLPRELFF. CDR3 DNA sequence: TGTGCCAGCAGATTGGGACTAGCGGGGGTATTACCACGGGAGCTGTTTTTT.

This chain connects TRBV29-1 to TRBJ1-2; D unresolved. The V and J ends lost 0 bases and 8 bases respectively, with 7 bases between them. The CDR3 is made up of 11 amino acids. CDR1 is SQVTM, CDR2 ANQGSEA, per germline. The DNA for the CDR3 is TGCAGCGTTGAAGAACTTCGGGGCTACACCTTC. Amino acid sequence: CSVEELRGYTF.

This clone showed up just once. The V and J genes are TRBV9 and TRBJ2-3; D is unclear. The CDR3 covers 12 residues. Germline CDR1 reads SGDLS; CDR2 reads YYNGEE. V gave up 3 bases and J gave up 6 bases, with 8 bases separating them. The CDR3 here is CASSGIGDTQYF. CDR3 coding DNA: TGTGCCAGCAGCGGTATTGGGGATACGCAGTATTTT.

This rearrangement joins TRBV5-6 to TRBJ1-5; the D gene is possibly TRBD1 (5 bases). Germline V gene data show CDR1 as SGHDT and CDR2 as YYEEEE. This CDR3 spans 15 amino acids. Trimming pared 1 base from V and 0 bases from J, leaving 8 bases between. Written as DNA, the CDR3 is TGTGCCAGCAGCTTGAGAGGGACTAGCAATCAGCCCCAGCATTTT. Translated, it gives CASSLRGTSNQPQHF.

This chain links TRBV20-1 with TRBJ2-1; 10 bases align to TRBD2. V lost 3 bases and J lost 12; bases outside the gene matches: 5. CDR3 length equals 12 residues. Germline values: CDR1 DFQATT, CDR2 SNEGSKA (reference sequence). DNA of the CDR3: TGCAGTGCTAGTGTCTTAGCGGGGGGGCAGTTCTTC. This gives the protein CSASVLAGGQFF.

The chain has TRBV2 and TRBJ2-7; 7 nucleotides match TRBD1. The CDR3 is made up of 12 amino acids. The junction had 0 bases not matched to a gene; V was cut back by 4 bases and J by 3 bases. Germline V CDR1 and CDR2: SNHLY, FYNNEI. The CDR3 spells CASSGQGYEQYV. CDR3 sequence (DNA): TGTGCCAGCAGTGGACAGGGCTACGAGCAGTACGTC.